The following is a TCR beta chain sequence with its context. Original processing methods: Amplification with reference gene primers provided the estimates of nucleated cell counts. The method was immunoSEQ multiplex PCR; TCRdb's version includes in-frame clones alone and lacks a portion of them. The DNA gave D and trimming, while V, J and clone size come from that table. The sample holds hundreds of thousands of clones, 65% to 90% seen once. This sample stems from a study of blood T cell repertoires in COVID-19. Study details: PBMCs, B-cell-depleted T cells, or T cells provided the cDNA or gDNA that made up the material.

Looked up from germline, CDR1 is LGHDT and CDR2 is YNNKEL (reference sequence). This CDR3 has 17 residues. J gave up 0 bases and V 0 bases, and 4 bases lay outside the gene matches. Sequencing input: peripheral blood. This TCR was recovered from a woman aged 45-60 years with acute or convalescent COVID-19. V gene TRBV3-1 (or the pseudogene TRBV3-2) combines with J gene TRBJ2-1; 8 bases match TRBD2. CDR3 nucleotide sequence: TGTGCCAGCAGCCAAGATCGGGGGGGGGTCTCCTACAATGAGCAGTTCTTC. Amino acid sequence: CASSQDRGGVSYNEQFF.